The 20 T cell receptor delta chains reported below all come from one sample, sequenced in a study of human gamma delta and Vdelta1 T cells. TCRdb repeated clone calling on the PCR reads with CATT. This table holds 550 to 900 delta-chain clones, approximately 11% found once. The sample consisted of differentiated CD27- Vdelta1 gamma-delta T cells from blood. The receptors were sampled from a human donor in good health.

In its sample, this clone was seen a few times. This may be a read error, as it is one base from a much larger clone. This chain joins TRDV1 and TRDJ1; the D call may be TRDD2 or TRDD3 (5 bases each). Trimming took 5 bases from V and 0 from J, leaving 67 bases between them. This CDR3 is built from 33 residues. Germline V CDR1 and CDR2: TSWWSYY, QGS. The CDR3 sequence: CALGSQRRHQSLPGTPERALRLPRSMYTDKLIF. CDR3 coding DNA: TGTGCTCTTGGGTCACAAAGACGCCACCAATCCCTACCGGGGACCCCGGAGCGTGCTCTACGTCTACCCCGGAGCATGTACACCGATAAACTCATCTTT.

V is TRDV1 and J is TRDJ1; D may be TRDD2 (9 bases). V lost 0 bases to trimming and J lost 1 base, with 27 bases between them. The CDR3 is made up of 21 amino acids. The V gene's germline CDR1 is TSWWSYY and CDR2 QGS. CDR3 sequence: CALGELAFLRGYSWLTDKLIF. Written as DNA, the CDR3 is TGTGCTCTTGGGGAACTTGCCTTCCTACGGGGATACTCCTGGCTCACCGATAAACTCATCTTT.

Concerning this clone itself: This likely stems from a read error, as it lies one base from a far larger clone. Other DNA sequences in this sample translate to the same CDR3. The chain links TRDV1 to TRDJ1, with 12 bases matching TRDD3. The CDR3 consists of 21 residues. Losses at the gene ends were 4 bases for V and 0 bases for J; bases not matched to a gene: 18. Germline V gives CDR1 TSWWSYY, CDR2 QGS. This chain's CDR3 is CALGVGPVLAWGIRHTDKLIF. CDR3 bases: TGTGCTCTTGGGGTTGGACCTGTCTTAGCCTGGGGGATACGGCACACCGATAAACTCATCTTT.

This clone was picked up a small number of times. TCRdb attributes to this sequence the protein of a much larger clone, which differs from the DNA translation at residue 5; a read error is likely, and the protein displayed is translated from the DNA. The V and J genes are TRDV1 and TRDJ1, with 12 bases identical to TRDD3. Germline CDR1 TSWWSYY, CDR2 QGS. The CDR3 is 21 amino acids. V lost 5 bases, J lost 0 bases, and 19 bases stayed unmatched. The CDR3 loop reads CALGFGPVLAWGIRHTDKLIF. As DNA, the CDR3 is TGTGCTCTTGGGTTTGGCCCTGTCTTAGCCTGGGGGATACGGCACACCGATAAACTCATCTTT.

This clone was recorded a few times. V is TRDV1 and J is TRDJ1; 13 bases agree with TRDD3. The trim removed 3 bases at V and 2 bases at J, leaving 21 bases unmatched. Germline V lookup: CDR1 TSWWSYY, CDR2 QGS. There are 22 residues in the CDR3. The CDR3 region is CALGDQVPHPFYWGIRTDKLIF. The CDR3, as DNA: TGTGCTCTTGGGGATCAGGTCCCCCACCCTTTCTACTGGGGGATACGTACCGATAAACTCATCTTT.

This clone was counted many times. A far bigger clonotype differs at one base, so this is likely a read error. V and J are TRDV1 and TRDJ1, with TRDD3 matching 9 bases. Germline V gene data show CDR1 as TSWWSYY and CDR2 as QGS. The junction had 17 bases not matched to a gene; V was cut back by 3 bases and J by 3 bases. This CDR3 contains 19 residues. CDR3 sequence: CALGESALLRRGIPDKLIF. As DNA, the CDR3 is TGTGCTCTTGGGGAGAGCGCCCTCCTACGCCGGGGGATACCCGATAAACTCATCTTT.

Concerning this clone itself: A far more abundant clone sits one base away, making this likely a read error. The chain joins TRDV1 to TRDJ1, with 9 bases matching TRDD3. The germline CDR1 and CDR2 sequences are TSWWSYY and QGS. The junction had 29 bases not matched to a gene; V was cut back by 8 bases and J by 13 bases. This CDR3 comprises 18 residues. The CDR3: CALRARGSSRWGYAGPIF. The DNA of the CDR3 is TGTGCTCTTAGGGCCCGGGGCTCCTCCCGCTGGGGATACGCGGGACCCATCTTT.

As for this clone: With a far larger clone one base away, a read error is the likely cause. The sample has other DNA sequences that encode this CDR3 too. The chain uses TRDV1 and TRDJ1; D not certain. This CDR3 spans 23 amino acids. Germline values: CDR1 TSWWSYY, CDR2 QGS. In DNA, the CDR3 is TGTGCTCTTGGGGAGCCCCCGGGACCTGCCAGGGACCGATTACGGCGTAACACCGATAAACTCATCTTC. Amino acids: CALGEPPGPARDRLRRNTDKLIF.

This clone has just a few counts. The protein held in TCRdb is that of a much larger clone and does not match this DNA's translation at residue 11, likely because of a read error; the protein shown is translated from the DNA. The rearrangement uses TRDV1 and TRDJ1; 11 bases line up with TRDD3. The CDR3 sequence is 21 residues long. The germline V gene has CDR1 TSWWSYY and CDR2 QGS. Trimming removed 4 bases from V and 7 bases from J; junction bases left unmatched: 26. As DNA, the CDR3 is TGTGCTCTTGGGGGAGTCTACTGGGGGATATGCGATACCTTTCCCTTGGGTAAACTCATCTTT. Protein sequence: CALGGVYWGICDTFPLGKLIF.

This clone has more than one count but fewer than ten. Given a much more abundant clone one base away, this may be a read error. J is TRDJ1 and V is TRDV1; 9 positions match TRDD3. The J segment lost 1 base and the V segment lost 3 bases, leaving 27 bases of the junction unmatched. The CDR3 contains 23 residues. Germline CDR1 reads TSWWSYY; CDR2 reads QGS. CDR3 in DNA: TGTGCTCTTGGGGACCCTAGGCCTTCCATCCGTACTGGGGGACCTGTTATCACCGATAAACTCATCTTT. This gives the protein CALGDPRPSIRTGGPVITDKLIF.

This clone was counted only a few times. The protein recorded in TCRdb matches a much larger clone and deviates from this DNA's translation at residue 3, suggesting a read error; the protein here is obtained by translating the DNA. The chain joins TRDV1 to TRDJ1, with a tentative D call TRDD2 (5 bases). The CDR3 covers 9 residues. Germline values: CDR1 TSWWSYY, CDR2 QGS. The CDR3, as DNA: TGTGCTTTTGGGAACTACCTTCACTTC. The encoded protein is CAFGNYLHF.

By share, this clone ranks as medium-sized. A far larger clone is a single base away, which makes a read error likely. At the DNA level, this CDR3 is encoded by other sequences in the same sample as well. The rearrangement joins TRDV1 to TRDJ1, with 10 bases that match TRDD3. The V gene's germline CDR1 is TSWWSYY and CDR2 QGS. CDR3 length equals 21 residues. CDR3 region: CALGNYLHFYRGIRGADKLIF. The CDR3 DNA reads as TGCGCTCTTGGGAACTACCTTCACTTCTATCGGGGGATACGGGGAGCCGATAAACTCATCTTT.

With regard to this clone: A read error is likely here: a far larger clone is one base away. The V gene is TRDV1, the J gene TRDJ1, with D maybe TRDD3 (5 bases). This CDR3 region has 33 residues. V lost 5 bases, J lost 0 bases, and 67 bases lay in between. Germline V gene lookup returns CDR1 TSWWSYY and CDR2 QGS. The CDR3 here is CALGSQRRHQSLSGTPERALRLPRSVYTDKLIF. CDR3 DNA sequence: TGTGCTCTTGGGTCACAAAGACGCCACCAATCCCTATCGGGGACCCCGGAGCGTGCTCTACGTCTACCCCGGAGCGTGTACACCGATAAACTCATCTTT.

This clone was observed a handful of times. At one end, the junction sequence differs from germline, possibly due to a read error. The sample carries other DNA sequences with the same CDR3. The genes are TRDV1 and TRDJ1, with D possibly TRDD3 on 8 matching bases. This CDR3 region has 19 residues. The germline gives CDR1 TSWWSYY, CDR2 QGS. The DNA of the CDR3 is TGTGCTCTTGGAGAACTTTTCCTACGGGCTGGGGGAGCCACCGATAAACTCATCTTT. Its protein is CALGELFLRAGGATDKLIF.

The chain is built from TRDV1 and TRDJ1, with TRDD3 matching 9 bases. CDR1 and CDR2 from the germline V gene are TSWWSYY and QGS. The CDR3 extends over 18 amino acids. With 1 base clipped from V and 5 bases from J, the junction kept 14 bases outside the gene matches. The CDR3 sequence is CALGEREGRGTGGDKLIF. CDR3 sequence (DNA): TGTGCTCTTGGGGAACGTGAGGGCCGAGGCACTGGGGGAGATAAACTCATCTTT.

To note about this clone: One end of the junction varies from germline; a read error may be responsible. The chain joins TRDV1 to TRDJ1; TRDD2 is a possible D gene (5 bases). CDR3 length: 17 amino acids. CDR1 and CDR2 from the germline V gene are TSWWSYY and QGS. CDR3: CALGSPYCGPYTDKLTF. As DNA, the CDR3 is TGTGCTCTTGGTTCCCCCTACTGTGGGCCCTACACCGATAAACTCACCTTT.

This clone has a handful of counts. One base separates it from a far larger clone, so it is likely a read error. The same CDR3 arises from other DNA sequences in this sample as well. The V gene is TRDV1, the J gene TRDJ1; 9 bases fit TRDD3. Germline-derived CDR1 and CDR2 are TSWWSYY and QGS. The CDR3 contains 21 residues. V shed 2 bases and J 0 bases; nucleotides not matched to a gene: 19. The DNA for the CDR3 is TGTGCTCTTGGGGAAGGTCCCCCTACGAGTTGGGGGATAGGGTACACCGATAAACTCATCTTT. Translating gives CALGEGPPTSWGIGYTDKLIF.

In regard to this clone: One end of the junction varies from germline; a read error may be responsible. The chain employs TRDV1 and TRDJ1, with D maybe TRDD3 (8 bases). The CDR3 totals 19 residues. Germline CDR1 is TSWWSYY and CDR2 is QGS. As DNA, the CDR3 is TGTGCTCCTGGGGAACTTTTCCTACGGGCTGGGGGAGCCACCGATAAACTCATCTTT. Encoded protein: CAPGELFLRAGGATDKLIF.

By sample share, this clone is medium-sized. This may stem from a read error, because a much larger clone lies one nucleotide away. V is TRDV1 and J is TRDJ1; the match to TRDD3 covers 9 bases. The V and J ends lost 5 bases and 2 bases, in that order; junction bases with no gene match: 27. The CDR3 has 22 amino acids. Germline V gene lookup returns CDR1 TSWWSYY and CDR2 QGS. The CDR3 coding sequence is TGTGCTCTTGGGCAAATCGTCCCCTCCTACTGGGGGAAACGAACTACAACCGATAAACTCATCTTT. Translated, it gives CALGQIVPSYWGKRTTTDKLIF.

By share, this clone ranks as medium-sized. A far bigger clonotype differs at one base, so this is likely a read error. J is TRDJ1 and V is TRDV1, with 10 bases lining up with TRDD3. CDR3 length: 21 residues. Germline V CDR1 and CDR2: TSWWSYY, QGS. The junction had 24 bases not matched to a gene; V was cut back by 5 bases and J by 3 bases. The CDR3 region is CALGNYLHLYRGIRGADKLIF. The CDR3 DNA reads as TGTGCTCTTGGGAACTACCTTCACCTCTATCGGGGGATACGGGGAGCCGATAAACTCATCTTT.